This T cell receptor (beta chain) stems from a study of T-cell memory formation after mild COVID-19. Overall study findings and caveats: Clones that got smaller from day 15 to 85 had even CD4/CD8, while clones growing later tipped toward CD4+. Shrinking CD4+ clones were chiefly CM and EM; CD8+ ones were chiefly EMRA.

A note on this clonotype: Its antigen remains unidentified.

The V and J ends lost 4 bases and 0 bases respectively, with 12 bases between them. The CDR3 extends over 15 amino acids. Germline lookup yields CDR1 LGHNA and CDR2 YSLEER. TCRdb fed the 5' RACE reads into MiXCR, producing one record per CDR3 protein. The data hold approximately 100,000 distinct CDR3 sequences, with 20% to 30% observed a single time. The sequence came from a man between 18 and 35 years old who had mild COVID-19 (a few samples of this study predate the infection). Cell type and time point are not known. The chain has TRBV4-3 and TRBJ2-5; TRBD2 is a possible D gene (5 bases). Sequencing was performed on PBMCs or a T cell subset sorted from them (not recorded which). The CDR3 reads CASSRMGANQETQYF. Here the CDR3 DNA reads TGCGCCAGCAGCCGCATGGGAGCGAACCAAGAGACCCAGTACTTC.